Listed here are 14 T cell receptor beta chains from one sample, sequenced in a study of blood T cell repertoires in COVID-19. Here immunoSEQ multiplex PCR was the method, and the copy in TCRdb shows in-frame clones only, minus some. The sample consists of some 170,000 clones, roughly 87% of them appearing once. The material sequenced was peripheral blood. These receptors were taken from a woman between 45 and 60 years old with acute or convalescent COVID-19.

This clone was counted between two and nine times. This sequence joins TRBV6-5 and TRBJ2-1; 11 bases agree with TRBD1. Germline V lookup: CDR1 MNHEY, CDR2 SVGAGI. This CDR3 spans 14 amino acids. Trimming cost V 5 bases and J 7 bases; bases outside gene matches: 4. The CDR3 DNA reads as TGTGCCAGCAGTCCAGGGACAGGGGGGAATGAGCAGTTCTTC. Its protein is CASSPGTGGNEQFF.

The chain joins TRBV4-3 to TRBJ2-7, with D tentatively TRBD2 (6 bases). The CDR3 sequence is 14 residues long. Per germline, CDR1 LGHNA and CDR2 YSLEER. Trimming removed 0 bases at V and 9 bases at J, with 15 bases between. The CDR3 reads CASSQDYGGAGQYF. CDR3 nucleotide sequence: TGCGCCAGCAGCCAAGATTATGGAGGGGCAGGGCAGTACTTC.

V gene TRBV4-3 combines with J gene TRBJ2-1; D unclear. The germline gives CDR1 LGHNA, CDR2 YSLEER. The V gene lost 0 bases and the J gene lost 8 bases, with 8 bases spanning the gap. This CDR3 is 13 amino acids long. In nucleotides, the CDR3 is TGCGCCAGCAGCCAAGACCCGGTCTATGAGCAGTTCTTC. This codes for CASSQDPVYEQFF.

This sequence joins TRBV9 and TRBJ2-1; 11 bases align to TRBD1. Germline CDR1 reads SGDLS; CDR2 reads YYNGEE. This CDR3 comprises 17 residues. Trimming removed 0 bases from V and 0 bases from J; junction bases left unmatched: 2. In DNA form, the CDR3 reads TGTGCCAGCAGCGTAGCCGGGACAGGGGGCTCCTACAATGAGCAGTTCTTC. It is translated as CASSVAGTGGSYNEQFF. The entire variable domain, with the rest obtained from reference TRBV9 and TRBJ2-1, is as follows: DSGVTQTPKHLITATGQRVTLRCSPRSGDLSVYWYQQSLDQGLQFLIQYYNGEERAKGNILERFSAQQFPDLHSELNLSSLELGDSALYFCASSVAGTGGSYNEQFFGPGTRLTVL.

This clone was seen just once. This rearrangement joins TRBV27 to TRBJ1-2, with 8 positions matching TRBD1. J gave up 5 bases and V 3 bases, and 8 bases lay outside the gene matches. The CDR3 is made up of 15 amino acids. In germline, CDR1 is MNHEY, CDR2 SMNVEV (reference sequence). CDR3 residues: CASSFVAGGQYGYTF. In DNA form, the CDR3 reads TGTGCCAGCAGTTTCGTGGCAGGGGGCCAATATGGCTACACCTTC.

This sequence joins TRBV27 and TRBJ1-2; 7 positions match TRBD1. Trimming at V came to 3 bases and at J to 4 bases, leaving 5 bases not matched to a gene. The CDR3 consists of 14 residues. The germline V gene has CDR1 MNHEY and CDR2 SMNVEV (reference sequence). The CDR3 DNA sequence: TGTGCCAGCAGTTTGGGCAGGGGGAGCTATGGCTACACCTTC. This translates into CASSLGRGSYGYTF.

This clone was detected many times. J is TRBJ2-1 and V is TRBV2, with a weak D call TRBD2 (7 bases). The CDR3 loop spans 14 amino acids. From germline, CDR1 is SNHLY and CDR2 FYNNEI. Trimming left V 2 bases short and J 9 bases short, with 14 bases between. The CDR3 reads CASSEPGGMGEQFF. CDR3 DNA sequence: TGTGCCAGCAGTGAACCGGGGGGCATGGGTGAGCAGTTCTTC.

V usage is TRBV4-2 and J usage is TRBJ1-4, with D unresolved. The CDR3 is 16 amino acids. Germline CDR1 is LGHNA and CDR2 is YNFKEQ. Trimming left V 3 bases short and J 0 bases short, with 11 bases between. CDR3 nucleotide sequence: TGTGCCAGCAGCCAGGAGGACGGCGCAACTAATGAAAAACTGTTTTTT. Translation gives CASSQEDGATNEKLFF.

The chain uses TRBV5-6 and TRBJ1-1; D call uncertain. CDR1 and CDR2 (germline): SGHDT, YYEEEE. This CDR3 spans 12 amino acids. Trimming left V 0 bases short and J 6 bases short, with 6 bases between. The CDR3 loop is CASSLETAEAFF. For the CDR3, the DNA is TGTGCCAGCAGCTTGGAAACAGCTGAAGCTTTCTTT. The whole variable domain, remainder taken from reference TRBV5-6 and TRBJ1-1, is DAGVTQSPTHLIKTRGQQVTLRCSPKSGHDTVSWYQQALGQGPQFIFQYYEEEERQRGNFPDRFSGHQFPNYSSELNVNALLLGDSALYLCASSLETAEAFFGQGTRLTVV.

The chain recombines TRBV18 with TRBJ2-7; perhaps TRBD2 as D (6 bases). Germline V gene lookup returns CDR1 KGHSH and CDR2 LQKENI. With 3 bases removed from V and 6 bases from J, the gap between germline ends came to 9 bases. The CDR3 covers 12 residues. CDR3 residues: CASSPGGVEQYF. CDR3 nucleotide sequence: TGTGCCAGCTCACCGGGGGGAGTCGAGCAGTACTTC.

This chain links TRBV4-2 with TRBJ2-1; 7 bases map to TRBD2. With V trimmed by 1 base and J by 6 bases, 6 bases remained unmatched. This CDR3 is 15 amino acids long. Germline-derived CDR1 and CDR2 are LGHNA and YNFKEQ. This CDR3 reads CASSQGLAEINEQFF. DNA of the CDR3: TGTGCCAGCAGCCAAGGCCTAGCGGAGATCAATGAGCAGTTCTTC.

The chain combines TRBV11-3 with TRBJ2-5; D is ambiguous. Trimming took 5 bases from V and 3 from J, leaving 13 bases between them. CDR1 is SGHNT, CDR2 YENEEA, per germline. The CDR3 contains 14 residues. The CDR3 spells CASSPEVHKETQYF. As DNA, the CDR3 is TGTGCCAGCAGCCCTGAGGTCCACAAAGAGACCCAGTACTTC.

The chain carries TRBV29-1 and TRBJ1-1, with 7 nucleotides matching TRBD1. The CDR3 runs 13 residues. Unmatched junction bases numbered 7, after V lost 8 bases and J lost 1 base. CDR1 is SQVTM, CDR2 ANQGSEA, per germline. CDR3 nucleotide sequence: TGCAGCACTAGGACAGGACAGAACACTGAAGCTTTCTTT. This encodes CSTRTGQNTEAFF.

The gene calls are TRBV5-6 and TRBJ2-3; perhaps TRBD2 as D (6 bases). Germline CDR1 reads SGHDT; CDR2 reads YYEEEE. The CDR3 is 12 residues long. Trimming left V 5 bases short and J 10 bases short, with 14 bases between. CDR3: CASSKPGLAQYF. CDR3 coding DNA: TGTGCCAGCAGTAAACCGGGACTGGCGCAGTATTTT.